This TCR beta chain comes out of a study of T cell repertoires in cytomegalovirus infection. This clonotype was detected a few times. J was trimmed by 6 bases and V by 5 bases; bases with no gene match: 9. CDR1 is KGHSH, CDR2 LQKENI, per germline. The CDR3 loop spans 16 amino acids. MiXCR was run by TCRdb on the reads, yielding one entry per CDR3 protein. Of a few hundred thousand distinct CDR3 sequences listed, over 7.5% are singletons. The V gene is TRBV18, the J gene TRBJ2-7; TRBD2 matches at 14 bases. Material for sequencing was PBMCs. This receptor was identified in a human donor in good health (CMV status not recorded). Some clones in this sample may be carry-over from other donors' samples. The CDR3 spells CASSDLGLAGASEQYF. DNA for the CDR3: TGTGCCAGCTCAGACTTGGGACTAGCGGGAGCTAGCGAGCAGTACTTC. The whole variable domain, filled in from reference TRBV18 and TRBJ2-7, reads NAGVMQNPRHLVRRRGQEARLRCSPMKGHSHVYWYRQLPEEGLKFMVYLQKENIIDESGMPKERFSAEFPKEGPSILRIQQVVRGDSAAYFCASSDLGLAGASEQYFGPGTRLTVT.